The 15 T cell receptor beta chains listed next were all sequenced from one sample in a study of blood T cell repertoires in COVID-19. Clones were sequenced by immunoSEQ multiplex PCR, and TCRdb holds only the in-frame ones, with some missing. In the table there are 270,000 or so clones, over 75% of which are singletons. The sample was peripheral blood. Every receptor here comes from a human donor in a cohort sampled during active COVID-19.

The V call is TRBV5-1, the J call TRBJ2-3; 8 positions agree with TRBD2. CDR1 SGHRS and CDR2 YFSETQ come from the germline V gene. The CDR3 has 14 amino acids. Unmatched junction bases numbered 7, after V lost 4 bases and J lost 6 bases. The CDR3 loop reads CASSPGTSQDTQYF. The DNA for the CDR3 is TGCGCCAGCAGCCCGGGGACTAGTCAGGATACGCAGTATTTT. Full variable domain (outside the CDR3, taken from reference TRBV5-1 and TRBJ2-3): KAGVTQTPRYLIKTRGQQVTLSCSPISGHRSVSWYQQTPGQGLQFLFEYFSETQRNKGNFPGRFSGRQFSNSRSEMNVSTLELGDSALYLCASSPGTSQDTQYFGPGTRLTVL.

The rearrangement uses TRBV7-9 and TRBJ2-1; 7 nucleotides match TRBD1. Germline V gene lookup returns CDR1 SEHNR and CDR2 FQNEAQ (reference sequence). This CDR3 region has 14 residues. V lost 2 bases and J lost 6; bases outside the gene matches: 4. Here the CDR3 DNA reads TGTGCCAGCAGCTTACCAGGGGGTGGCAATGAGCAGTTCTTC. Protein sequence: CASSLPGGGNEQFF.

The rearrangement joins TRBV6-5 to TRBJ1-5; 8 bases match TRBD1. The CDR3 sequence is 15 residues long. Per germline, CDR1 MNHEY and CDR2 SVGAGI. The V and J ends lost 0 bases and 2 bases, in that order; junction bases with no gene match: 0. The CDR3 sequence: CASSYSGQGNQPQHF. The CDR3 region has the DNA TGTGCCAGCAGTTACTCGGGACAGGGCAATCAGCCCCAGCATTTT.

This chain uses TRBV5-4 with TRBJ1-6; 9 bases agree with TRBD1. Germline-derived CDR1 and CDR2 are SGHNT and YYREEE (reference sequence). V lost 1 base, J lost 7 bases, and 9 bases stayed unmatched. The CDR3 length is 17 residues. DNA of the CDR3: TGTGCCAGCAGCTTGAACGAAGCGGGACAGGGAAATTCACCCCTCCACTTT. It specifies CASSLNEAGQGNSPLHF.

This clone was observed a handful of times. The chain employs TRBV5-6 and TRBJ2-1; 7 bases map to TRBD2. Germline CDR1 SGHDT, CDR2 YYEEEE. This CDR3 has 16 residues. Losses at the gene ends were 0 bases for V and 3 bases for J; bases not matched to a gene: 6. In DNA form, the CDR3 reads TGTGCCAGCAGCTTGGACGCGGGAGAGATCTACAATGAGCAGTTCTTC. Translation gives CASSLDAGEIYNEQFF.

V gene TRBV7-8 combines with J gene TRBJ1-3, with 9 bases lining up with TRBD1. The CDR3 has 17 amino acids. The V segment lost 7 bases and the J segment 0 bases; nucleotides outside the gene matches: 10. The germline V gene encodes CDR1 SGHVS and CDR2 FQNEAQ. CDR3 sequence: CASTFRDRASSGNTIYF. The DNA of the CDR3 is TGTGCCAGCACCTTTCGGGACAGGGCGAGCTCTGGAAACACCATATATTTT.

The rearrangement joins TRBV10-1 to TRBJ1-4; possible D gene TRBD1, 5 bases. The V gene's germline CDR1 is WNHNN and CDR2 SYGVQD (reference sequence). The CDR3 extends over 14 amino acids. V dropped 7 bases and J dropped 3 bases, with 12 bases sitting between them. In DNA form, the CDR3 reads TGCGCCAGCACTTGGGGGAGGGCTAATGAAAAACTGTTTTTT. Its translation: CASTWGRANEKLFF.

This clone occurred once. This chain connects TRBV18 to TRBJ1-3, with D possibly matching TRBD1 (5 bases). Trimming stripped 6 bases from V and 0 bases from J, with 15 bases between. This CDR3 has 16 amino acids. From germline, CDR1 is KGHSH and CDR2 LQKENI. The CDR3: CASSSRDLHSGNTIYF. CDR3 nucleotide sequence: TGTGCCAGCTCTTCCAGGGACTTACACTCTGGAAACACCATATATTTT.

The gene calls are TRBV13 and TRBJ2-7; 9 nucleotides agree with TRBD1. CDR3 size: 14 residues. Germline V gives CDR1 PRHDT, CDR2 FYEKMQ (reference sequence). V lost 5 bases, J lost 5 bases, and 7 bases stayed unmatched. CDR3 amino acids: CASSSGTGIHEQYF. The CDR3 nucleotides are TGTGCCAGCAGCAGCGGGACAGGGATCCACGAGCAGTACTTC.

This clone has a single count. The chain uses TRBV12-3 or TRBV12-4 and TRBJ1-6; D is perhaps TRBD1 (5 bases). V dropped 4 bases and J dropped 8 bases, with 9 bases sitting between them. CDR3 length equals 13 residues. The CDR3 nucleotides read TGTGCCAGCAGTTCTTGGGGGGATTCACCCCTCCACTTT. Protein: CASSSWGDSPLHF.

In this sample, this clone turned up once. V and J are TRBV6-5 and TRBJ2-2; D is unresolved. This CDR3 is built from 14 residues. Germline V gene lookup returns CDR1 MNHEY and CDR2 SVGAGI. V lost 7 bases to trimming and J lost 0 bases, with 9 bases between them. The CDR3 DNA reads as TGTGCCAGCAACCGCGGAGCGAACACCGGGGAGCTGTTTTTT. It translates to CASNRGANTGELFF.

The chain uses TRBV5-4 and TRBJ1-2; 7 nucleotides line up with TRBD1. The ends lost 0 bases at V and 12 bases at J; junction bases unmatched: 14. The CDR3 covers 15 residues. Germline V gene sequence: CDR1 SGHNT, CDR2 YYREEE (reference sequence). In DNA form, the CDR3 reads TGTGCCAGCAGCTTGGGGGGGGACAGTCCTATTATCCACACCTTC. It specifies CASSLGGDSPIIHTF.

The V and J genes are TRBV7-2 and TRBJ2-7, with D maybe TRBD2 (6 bases). The CDR3 has 14 amino acids. V shed 1 base and J shed 4 bases, with 11 bases lying between them. CDR1 SGHTA and CDR2 FQGNSA come from the germline V gene. The CDR3 spells CASSLGTSWYEQYF. The CDR3 DNA sequence: TGTGCCAGCAGCTTAGGAACTAGCTGGTACGAGCAGTACTTC.

This chain joins TRBV7-2 and TRBJ1-2; D is uncertain. The CDR3 contains 13 residues. Per the germline V gene, CDR1 is SGHTA and CDR2 is FQGNSA. Trimming took off 1 base at V and 5 bases at J, with 8 bases between the two ends. The DNA for the CDR3 is TGTGCCAGCAGCTTAGGGGGAGGGTATGGCTACACCTTC. Translated, it gives CASSLGGGYGYTF.

This clone came up many times. Here the CDR3 DNA reads TGTGCCAGCAGTTACTCGATAGCGGGAGGGTCCTACGAGCAGTACTTC. The encoded protein is CASSYSIAGGSYEQYF. The V and J genes are TRBV6-6 and TRBJ2-7, with TRBD2 matching 11 bases. The CDR3 loop spans 16 amino acids. With 0 bases clipped from V and 1 base from J, the junction kept 2 bases outside the gene matches. Germline V gene lookup returns CDR1 MNHNY and CDR2 SVGAGI (reference sequence).